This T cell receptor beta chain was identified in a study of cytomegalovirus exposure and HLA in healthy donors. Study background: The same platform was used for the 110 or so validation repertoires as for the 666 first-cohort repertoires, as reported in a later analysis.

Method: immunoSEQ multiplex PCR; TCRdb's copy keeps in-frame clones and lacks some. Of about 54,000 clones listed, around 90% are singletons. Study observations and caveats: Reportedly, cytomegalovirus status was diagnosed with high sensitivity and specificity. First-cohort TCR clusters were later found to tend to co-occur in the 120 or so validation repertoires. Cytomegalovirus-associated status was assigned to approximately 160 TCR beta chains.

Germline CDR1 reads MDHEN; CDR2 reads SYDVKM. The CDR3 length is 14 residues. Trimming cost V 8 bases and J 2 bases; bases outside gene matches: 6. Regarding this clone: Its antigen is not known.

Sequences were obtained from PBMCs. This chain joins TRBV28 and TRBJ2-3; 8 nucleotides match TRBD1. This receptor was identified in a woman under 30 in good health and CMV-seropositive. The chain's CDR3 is CASLSTGATDTQYF. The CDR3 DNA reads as TGTGCCAGCCTATCGACAGGGGCCACAGATACGCAGTATTTT.